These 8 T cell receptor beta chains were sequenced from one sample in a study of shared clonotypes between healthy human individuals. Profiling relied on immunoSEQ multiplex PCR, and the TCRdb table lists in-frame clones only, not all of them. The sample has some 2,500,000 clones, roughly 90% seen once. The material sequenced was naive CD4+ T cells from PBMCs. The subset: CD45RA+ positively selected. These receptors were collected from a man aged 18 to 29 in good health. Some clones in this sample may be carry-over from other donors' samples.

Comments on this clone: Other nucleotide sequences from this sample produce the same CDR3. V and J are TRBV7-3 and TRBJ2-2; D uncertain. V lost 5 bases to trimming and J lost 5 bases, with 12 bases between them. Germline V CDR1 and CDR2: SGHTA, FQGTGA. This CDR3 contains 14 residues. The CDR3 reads CASSLRGGTGELFF. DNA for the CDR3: TGTGCCAGCAGCCTGAGAGGTGGTACCGGGGAGCTGTTTTTT.

CDR3 DNA: TGTGCCATCAGTGAGCGGGCAGCGCTGAATGAGCAGTTCTTC. The encoded protein is CAISERAALNEQFF. This chain uses TRBV10-3 with TRBJ2-1; D is ambiguous. The CDR3 is made up of 14 amino acids. The V end lost 2 bases, the J end lost 7 bases, and 12 bases lay between the germline ends. Per germline, CDR1 ENHRY and CDR2 SYGVKD.

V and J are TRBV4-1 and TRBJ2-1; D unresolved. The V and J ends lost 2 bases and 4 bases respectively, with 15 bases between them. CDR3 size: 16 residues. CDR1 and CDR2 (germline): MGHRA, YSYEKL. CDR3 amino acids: CASSQPLRRPYNEQFF. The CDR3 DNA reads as TGCGCCAGCAGCCAACCATTACGACGGCCGTACAATGAGCAGTTCTTC.

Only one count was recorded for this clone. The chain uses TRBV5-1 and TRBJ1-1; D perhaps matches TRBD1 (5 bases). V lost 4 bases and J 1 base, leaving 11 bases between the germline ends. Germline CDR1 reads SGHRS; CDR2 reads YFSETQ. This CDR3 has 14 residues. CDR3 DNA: TGCGCCAGCAGCCCCGGTGGGGGGAACACTGAAGCTTTCTTT. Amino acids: CASSPGGGNTEAFF.

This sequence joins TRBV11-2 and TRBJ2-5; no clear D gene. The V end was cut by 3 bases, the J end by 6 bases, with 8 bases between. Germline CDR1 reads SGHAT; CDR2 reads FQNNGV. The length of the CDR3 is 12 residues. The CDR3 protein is CASSLNMKTQYF. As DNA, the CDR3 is TGTGCCAGCAGCTTGAATATGAAGACCCAGTACTTC.

The CDR3 DNA is TGCGCCAGCAGCTTGGCGTATCTTAATTCACCCCTCCACTTT. This codes for CASSLAYLNSPLHF. The chain links TRBV5-1 to TRBJ1-6; D gene uncertain. The CDR3 has 14 amino acids. V dropped 0 bases and J dropped 6 bases, with 7 bases sitting between them. CDR1 and CDR2 from the germline V gene are SGHRS and YFSETQ.

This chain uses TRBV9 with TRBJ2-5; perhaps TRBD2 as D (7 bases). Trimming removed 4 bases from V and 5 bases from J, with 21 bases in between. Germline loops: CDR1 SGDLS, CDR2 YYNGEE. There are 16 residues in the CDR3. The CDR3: CASSPQISGGQETQYF. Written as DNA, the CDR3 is TGTGCCAGCAGCCCACAGATTTCGGGGGGCCAGGAGACCCAGTACTTC.

Here the CDR3 DNA reads TGCGCCAGCAGCACCCAACCGGGACAGGGGAACACCGGGGAGCTGTTTTTT. Its translation is CASSTQPGQGNTGELFF. The rearrangement joins TRBV5-1 to TRBJ2-2; TRBD1 aligns across 9 bases. CDR3 size: 17 residues. Per germline, CDR1 SGHRS and CDR2 YFSETQ. J was trimmed by 1 base and V by 4 bases; bases with no gene match: 8.